A single sample is the source of the 9 T cell receptor beta chains below, sequenced in a study of identical twins. MiXCR was run by TCRdb on the 5' RACE reads, yielding one entry per CDR3 protein. The sample lists approximately 230,000 distinct CDR3 sequences, around 15% seen once, with around 9% in the top ten. Material: memory (CD45RO+) T cells sorted from blood. The receptors derive from a woman aged 18-29 years in good health.

CDR3 protein: CAISEDRNTEAFF. CDR3 DNA: TGTGCCATCAGTGAAGACCGGAACACTGAAGCTTTCTTT. The rearrangement uses TRBV10-3 and TRBJ1-1, with D hard to call. From germline, CDR1 is ENHRY and CDR2 SYGVKD. Trimming pared 3 bases from V and 1 base from J, leaving 6 bases between. The CDR3 is 13 amino acids.

A few counts support this clonotype. This chain connects TRBV4-3 to TRBJ1-3; 8 bases line up with TRBD1. Germline CDR1 is LGHNA and CDR2 is YSLEER. V gave up 0 bases and J gave up 4 bases; unmatched junction bases: 5. The CDR3 is 16 residues long. In nucleotides, the CDR3 is TGCGCCAGCAGCCAAGATAACAGGGGGTACGGAAACACCATATATTTT. It specifies CASSQDNRGYGNTIYF.

In its sample, this clonotype was seen a few times. The chain has TRBV3-1 and TRBJ1-4; D not certain. The CDR3 totals 13 residues. Deletions cut 4 bases from V and 2 bases from J, with 5 bases between. The germline V gene encodes CDR1 LGHDT and CDR2 YNNKEL (reference sequence). The CDR3 DNA reads as TGTGCCAGCAGCCGAGAGACTAATGAAAAACTGTTTTTT. Translation gives CASSRETNEKLFF.

In its sample, this clonotype was seen a few times. The chain is built from TRBV5-1 and TRBJ2-7; D may be TRBD1 or TRBD2 (5 bases each). CDR3 length: 16 amino acids. Germline lookup yields CDR1 SGHRS and CDR2 YFSETQ. V gave up 3 bases and J gave up 5 bases, with 21 bases separating them. CDR3 in DNA: TGCGCCAGCAGCTCCCTCCCCGGGACGGGAAGCGACGAGCAGTACTTC. The encoded protein is CASSSLPGTGSDEQYF.

This clonotype appeared a few times. The J gene is TRBJ1-6, the V gene TRBV20-1; D gene ambiguous. The V end lost 0 bases, the J end lost 0 bases, and 6 bases lay between the germline ends. Germline V CDR1 and CDR2: DFQATT, SNEGSKA (reference sequence). CDR3 size: 15 residues. This CDR3 reads CSARDPSSYNSPLHF. The CDR3 DNA reads as TGCAGTGCTAGAGATCCGAGCTCCTATAATTCACCCCTCCACTTT.

This clonotype has only a few counts. The chain uses TRBV20-1 and TRBJ2-7; 8 bases align to TRBD2. Germline trimming cut 3 bases from V and 9 bases from J; bases unmatched to any gene: 19. Germline assignment: CDR1 DFQATT and CDR2 SNEGSKA (reference sequence). The length of the CDR3 is 16 residues. The CDR3 spells CSARGGGAGAFTGQYF. The CDR3 nucleotides read TGCAGTGCTAGGGGGGGAGGAGCGGGAGCCTTTACCGGGCAGTACTTC.

The sample holds many counts of this clonotype. V is TRBV12-3 or TRBV12-4 and J is TRBJ2-3; D is uncertain. The V and J ends lost 8 bases and 0 bases respectively, with 15 bases between them. The CDR3 is made up of 15 amino acids. The CDR3 bases are TGTGCCAGCCTCAGTGGAAGCACAAGCACAGATACGCAGTATTTT. Amino acids: CASLSGSTSTDTQYF.

This clonotype occurred a few times. The rearrangement joins TRBV7-2 to TRBJ1-1; D unresolved. This CDR3 spans 14 amino acids. Germline loops: CDR1 SGHTA, CDR2 FQGNSA. The V gene lost 2 bases and the J gene lost 0 bases, with 7 bases spanning the gap. CDR3 coding DNA: TGTGCCAGCAGCTTATTCAGGCTGAACACTGAAGCTTTCTTT. Protein product: CASSLFRLNTEAFF.

This clonotype appeared a few times. This chain links TRBV9 with TRBJ1-2; unclear D gene. Per the germline V gene, CDR1 is SGDLS and CDR2 is YYNGEE. There are 14 residues in the CDR3. Between the trimmed V and J ends, which lost 1 base and 4 bases, there was a span of 11 bases. CDR3 sequence reads: CASSVRAALYGYTF. CDR3 DNA sequence: TGTGCCAGCAGCGTAAGGGCCGCTCTCTATGGCTACACCTTC.